This T cell receptor beta chain was profiled in a study of CD8 T cells in Susac syndrome. The T cells that were sequenced for TCR beta were CD8+ and CD4+ cells from blood. TEMRA cells were FACS-enriched and CD8+ and CD4+ T cells negatively isolated. CDR1 MNHEY and CDR2 SVGEGT come from the germline V gene. V lost 2 bases, J lost 4 bases, and 12 bases lay in between. The CDR3 spans 15 residues. When the RNA was reverse transcribed, random hexamers were used with an input of 0.5 to 1 ug. TCRdb ran MiXCR on the immunoSEQ multiplex PCR reads and lists one entry per CDR3 protein. The sample shows 170,000 or so distinct CDR3 sequences, about 94% of them seen only once.

The receptor comes from a human donor with Susac syndrome. Sequencing used CD4+ T cells from PBMCs. The V call is TRBV6-2 or TRBV6-3, the J call TRBJ2-1, with D perhaps TRBD2 (6 bases). In nucleotides, the CDR3 is TGTGCCAGCAGTTACGGTACTAGCAGATACAATGAGCAGTTCTTC. Protein: CASSYGTSRYNEQFF.